A selection of T cell receptor beta chains follows, all from one sample in a study of T cells in Graves' hyperthyroidism and ophthalmopathy. TCRdb re-called the multiplex PCR reads through MiXCR, storing one row per CDR3 protein. The repertoire consists of approximately 330,000 distinct CDR3 sequences, with roughly 18% occurring once and the leading ten covering about 53%. Material for sequencing was blood. These receptors came from a woman aged 50 to 60 with Graves' hyperthyroidism. Each CDR3 is given with its conserved first and last residue. Each record gives: V gene, J gene, CDR3 protein.

TRBV10-3	TRBJ1-1	CAISGGQGPIGDTEAFF
TRBV20-1	TRBJ2-7	CSAPRGSIYEQYF
TRBV25-1	TRBJ1-4	CASKGQGVEKLFF
TRBV20-1	TRBJ2-5	CSASPGLAGLETQYF
TRBV6-2/TRBV6-3	TRBJ1-3	CASSGAPAGNTIYF
TRBV7-9	TRBJ2-3	CASTENYRTEAGGDTQYF
TRBV6-1	TRBJ1-2	CASSTKTGNVYGYTF
TRBV2	TRBJ1-4	CASGGWDEKLFF
TRBV5-6	TRBJ2-1	CASSYNRVNEQFF
TRBV9	TRBJ1-2	CASSVELGPAGYTF
TRBV20-1	TRBJ1-5	CSAIQGDNQPQHF
TRBV5-8	TRBJ1-2	CASSLEAGGSKNYGYTF
TRBV6-1	TRBJ1-2	CASSGTENYGYTF
TRBV11-2	TRBJ2-1	CASSPSRVYNEQFF
TRBV29-1	TRBJ2-1	CSVEYGYNEQFF
TRBV4-1	TRBJ2-1	CASSQGTGLFNEQFF
TRBV28	TRBJ1-2	CASSLYDEGASYGYTF
TRBV5-8	TRBJ2-2	CAMSPPWGASTGELFF
TRBV29-1	TRBJ2-3	CSVDFTDTQYF
TRBV2	TRBJ2-7	CATSVGYEQYF
TRBV28	TRBJ1-4	CASSQTLGQGANNEKLFF
TRBV18	TRBJ1-1	CASSPLAGLNTEAFF
TRBV19	TRBJ2-1	CASRGDQGSWNEQFF
TRBV20-1	TRBJ2-3	CSALSGNPTDTQYF